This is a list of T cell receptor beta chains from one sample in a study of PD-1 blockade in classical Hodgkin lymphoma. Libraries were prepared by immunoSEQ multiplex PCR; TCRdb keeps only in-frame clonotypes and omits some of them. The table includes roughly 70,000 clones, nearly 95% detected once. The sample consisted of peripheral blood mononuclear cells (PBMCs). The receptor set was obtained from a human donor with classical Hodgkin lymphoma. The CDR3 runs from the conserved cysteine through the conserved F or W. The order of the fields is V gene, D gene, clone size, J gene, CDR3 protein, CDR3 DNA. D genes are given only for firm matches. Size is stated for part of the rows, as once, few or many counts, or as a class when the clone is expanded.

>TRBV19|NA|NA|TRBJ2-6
CASSIGGSGANVLTF
TGTGCCAGTAGTATTGGGGGCTCTGGGGCCAACGTCCTGACTTTC
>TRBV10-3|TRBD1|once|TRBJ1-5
CAISGGQGAVYSNQPQHF
TGTGCCATCAGTGGCGGACAGGGAGCAGTATATAGCAATCAGCCCCAGCATTTT
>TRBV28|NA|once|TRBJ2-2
CASRLRQGSFPGELFF
TGTGCCAGCAGGCTTCGTCAGGGCTCTTTCCCCGGGGAGCTGTTTTTT
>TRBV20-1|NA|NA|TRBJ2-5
CSARRGETQYF
TGCAGTGCTAGGAGGGGAGAGACCCAGTACTTC
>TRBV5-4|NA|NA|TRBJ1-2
CASSLEGTDVGGDTF
TGTGCCAGCAGCTTGGAAGGGACGGACGTAGGAGGGGACACCTTC
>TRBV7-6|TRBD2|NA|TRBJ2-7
CASSAKGSGGSYEQYF
TGTGCCAGCAGCGCTAAAGGGAGCGGGGGCTCCTACGAGCAGTACTTC
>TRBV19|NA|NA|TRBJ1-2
CASSYAQGYGYTF
TGTGCCAGTAGTTATGCCCAGGGCTATGGCTACACCTTC
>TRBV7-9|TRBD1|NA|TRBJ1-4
CASSPGQGAGPNEKLFF
TGTGCCAGCAGCCCAGGACAGGGGGCAGGCCCTAATGAAAAACTGTTTTTT
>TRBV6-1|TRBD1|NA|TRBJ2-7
CASSEQGVREQYF
TGTGCCAGCAGTGAACAGGGGGTGCGAGAGCAGTACTTC
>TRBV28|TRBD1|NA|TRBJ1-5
CASSETGTGVSQPQHF
TGTGCCAGCAGTGAGACCGGGACAGGGGTAAGTCAGCCCCAGCATTTT
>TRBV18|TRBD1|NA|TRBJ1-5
CASSPQRDREDQPQHF
TGTGCCAGCTCACCACAGCGTGACAGGGAGGATCAGCCCCAGCATTTT
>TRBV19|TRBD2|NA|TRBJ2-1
CASMSAGGYEQFF
TGTGCCAGTATGTCAGCGGGAGGTTATGAGCAGTTCTTC
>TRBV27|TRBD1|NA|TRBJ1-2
CASSFSRAGGNYGYTF
TGTGCCAGCAGTTTTAGCCGGGCAGGGGGGAACTATGGCTACACCTTC
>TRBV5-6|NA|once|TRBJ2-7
CASNKRISSYEQYF
TGTGCCAGCAACAAGCGGATAAGCTCCTACGAGCAGTACTTC
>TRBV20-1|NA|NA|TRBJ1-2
CSASSHYGYTF
TGCAGTGCTAGTTCACACTATGGCTACACCTTC
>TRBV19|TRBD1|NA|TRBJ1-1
CASSTLDRMNTEAFF
TGTGCCAGTAGTACCCTGGACAGGATGAACACTGAAGCTTTCTTT
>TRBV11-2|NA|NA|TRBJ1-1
CASSLERHPGEAFF
TGTGCCAGCAGCTTAGAACGACATCCTGGTGAAGCTTTCTTT
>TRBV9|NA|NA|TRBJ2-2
CASSVGAANTGELFF
TGTGCCAGCAGCGTAGGGGCGGCGAACACCGGGGAGCTGTTTTTT
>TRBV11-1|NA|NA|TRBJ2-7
CASSLADGYEQYF
TGTGCCAGCAGCTTAGCGGACGGCTACGAGCAGTACTTC
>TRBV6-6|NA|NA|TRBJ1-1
CATQRHLLNTEAFF
TGTGCCACCCAAAGGCACCTCTTGAACACTGAAGCTTTCTTT
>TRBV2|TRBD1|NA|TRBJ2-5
CASSLQGQETQYF
TGTGCCAGCAGTCTACAGGGGCAAGAGACCCAGTACTTC
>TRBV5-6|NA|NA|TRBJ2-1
CASSPLQGSSPYNEQFF
TGTGCCAGCAGTCCACTACAGGGTTCAAGTCCCTACAATGAGCAGTTCTTC
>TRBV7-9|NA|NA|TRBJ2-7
CASSPYRAYEQYF
TGTGCCAGCAGCCCCTACAGGGCATACGAGCAGTACTTC
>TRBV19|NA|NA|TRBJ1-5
CASSPRVPAKFSNQPQHF
TGTGCCAGTAGCCCCCGAGTCCCAGCTAAATTTAGCAATCAGCCCCAGCATTTT
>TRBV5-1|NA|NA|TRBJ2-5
CASSFPGETQYF
TGCGCCAGCAGCTTTCCGGGAGAGACCCAGTACTTC
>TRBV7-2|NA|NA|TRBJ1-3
CASSLNVGNTIYF
TGTGCCAGCAGCTTAAATGTAGGAAACACCATATATTTT
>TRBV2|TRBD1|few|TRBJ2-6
CAGGTGLLSGANVLTF
TGTGCCGGGGGGACAGGGCTCCTCTCTGGGGCCAACGTCCTGACTTTC
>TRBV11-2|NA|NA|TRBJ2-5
CASSQEGRTGETQYF
TGTGCCAGCAGCCAAGAGGGACGAACGGGAGAGACCCAGTACTTC
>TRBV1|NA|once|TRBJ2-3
CTSGGLAGGPFSTDTQYF
TGCACCAGCGGAGGACTAGCGGGAGGGCCCTTTAGCACAGATACGCAGTATTTT
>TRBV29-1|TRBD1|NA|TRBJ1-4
CSVEGQGEGEKLFF
TGCAGCGTTGAAGGACAGGGGGAGGGTGAAAAACTGTTTTTT
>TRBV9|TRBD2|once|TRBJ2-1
CASSAGREGPYNEQFF
TGTGCCAGCAGCGCCGGGCGGGAGGGCCCCTACAATGAGCAGTTCTTC
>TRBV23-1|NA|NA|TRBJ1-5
CAAGMTLNQPQHF
TGCGCCGCTGGCATGACACTGAACCAGCCCCAGCATTTT
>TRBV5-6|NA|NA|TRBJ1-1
CASSLLGRENTEAFF
TGTGCCAGCAGCTTGCTAGGCAGGGAGAACACTGAAGCTTTCTTT
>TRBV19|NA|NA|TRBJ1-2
CASSIDGRLDSQSYGYTF
TGTGCCAGTAGTATAGATGGACGGTTAGACTCCCAGTCCTATGGCTACACCTTC
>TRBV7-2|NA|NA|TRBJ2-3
CASSARSPTDTQYF
TGTGCCAGCAGCGCCCGGAGTCCCACAGATACGCAGTATTTT
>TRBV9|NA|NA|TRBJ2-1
CASSVWVSSYNEQFF
TGTGCCAGCAGCGTATGGGTAAGCTCCTACAATGAGCAGTTCTTC
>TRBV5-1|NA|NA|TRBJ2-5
CASRPGGKIQETQYF
TGCGCCAGCCGTCCCGGGGGAAAGATCCAAGAGACCCAGTACTTC
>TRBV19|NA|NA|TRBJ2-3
CASSNYGDTQYF
TGTGCCAGTAGTAATTATGGGGATACGCAGTATTTT
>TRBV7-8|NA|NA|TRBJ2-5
CASSLGAPGETQYF
TGTGCCAGCAGCTTAGGGGCCCCCGGAGAGACCCAGTACTTC
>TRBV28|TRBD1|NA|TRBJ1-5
CASSSTGDVQPQHF
TGTGCCAGCAGTTCCACAGGGGATGTTCAGCCCCAGCATTTT
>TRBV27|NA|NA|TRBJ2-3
CASRLREDRLTDTQYF
TGTGCCAGCAGACTTCGTGAGGACAGACTCACAGATACGCAGTATTTT
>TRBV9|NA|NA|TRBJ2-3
CASSTQPSTDTQYF
TGTGCCAGCAGCACGCAACCTAGCACAGATACGCAGTATTTT
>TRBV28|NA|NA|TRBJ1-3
CASRRPISGNTIYF
TGTGCCAGCCGACGGCCCATCTCTGGAAACACCATATATTTT
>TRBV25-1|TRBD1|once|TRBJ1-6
CASSGGTGFSPLHF
TGTGCCAGCAGTGGCGGGACAGGGTTTTCACCCCTCCACTTT
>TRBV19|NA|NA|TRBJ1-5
CASSIGGGRHSNQPQHF
TGTGCCAGTAGTATAGGGGGCGGTAGACATAGCAATCAGCCCCAGCATTTT
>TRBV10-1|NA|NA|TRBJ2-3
CASSVSGTDTQYF
TGCGCCAGCAGTGTTTCGGGGACAGATACGCAGTATTTT
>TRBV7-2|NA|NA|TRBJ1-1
CASSTGFTEAFF
TGTGCCAGCAGTACAGGGTTCACTGAAGCTTTCTTT
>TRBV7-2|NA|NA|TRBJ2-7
CASSLAGESFEQYF
TGTGCCAGCAGCTTAGCTGGGGAGTCGTTCGAGCAGTACTTC
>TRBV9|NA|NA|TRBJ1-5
CASSETGYSNQPQHF
TGTGCCAGCAGCGAGACAGGATATAGCAATCAGCCCCAGCATTTT
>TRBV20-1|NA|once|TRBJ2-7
CSARGIYEQYF
TGCAGTGCTAGAGGCATCTACGAGCAGTACTTC
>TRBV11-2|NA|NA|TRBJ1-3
CASSLAGHGNTIYF
TGTGCCAGCAGCTTAGCAGGGCACGGAAACACCATATATTTT
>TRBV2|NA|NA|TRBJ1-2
CASSQNLGQTGYTF
TGTGCCAGCAGTCAGAACCTCGGACAGACGGGCTACACCTTC
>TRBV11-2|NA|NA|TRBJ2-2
CASSLTGLLNTGELFF
TGTGCCAGCAGCTTAACAGGTTTACTGAACACCGGGGAGCTGTTTTTT
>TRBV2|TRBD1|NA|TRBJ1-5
CASSDQGAGNQPQHF
TGTGCCAGCAGTGATCAGGGGGCAGGGAATCAGCCCCAGCATTTT
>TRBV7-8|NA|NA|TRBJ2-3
CASSLDSGRTDTQYF
TGTGCCAGCAGCTTAGACTCTGGCCGAACAGATACGCAGTATTTT
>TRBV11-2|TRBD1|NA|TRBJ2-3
CASSTGTERTDTQYF
TGTGCCAGCAGCACCGGGACAGAACGCACAGATACGCAGTATTTT